This T cell receptor (beta chain) was sequenced during a study of blood T cell repertoires in COVID-19. On the study more broadly: Italy, Spain and the United States were the sources of the convalescent and acute COVID-19 samples.

TCRdb's copy holds only in-frame clones and misses some; the assay was immunoSEQ multiplex PCR. The sample shows 130,000 to 150,000 clones, roughly 90% of them seen only once. The specimen sequenced was peripheral blood. The receptor's source is a human donor in a cohort sampled during active COVID-19.

The DNA of the CDR3 is TGCGCCACCTCGGCGAGCGGGGGTTACGAGCAGTACTTC. Its protein product is CATSASGGYEQYF. The V gene is TRBV10-2, the J gene TRBJ2-7; 8 bases match TRBD2. V lost 10 bases and J lost 4; bases outside the gene matches: 9. Germline-derived CDR1 and CDR2 are WSHSY and SAAADI. The CDR3 covers 13 residues.